The sequence of this TCR beta chain was determined in a study of regulatory T cells in long-lasting Graves disease. Overall study context: Graves' patients, newly diagnosed, had taken antithyroid drugs under 3 months.

Indicated time point: newly diagnosed GD, antithyroid drugs for less than 3 months. The authors made the TCR library using RNA they extracted from PBMCs. HTBI primers from iRepertoire and Arm-PCR of CDR3 regions yielded the TCR beta libraries. Each CDR3 protein is one row after TCRdb ran MiXCR on the multiplex PCR reads. Here the sample spans 550,000 to 600,000 distinct CDR3 sequences, 15% to 20% being singletons. Germline CDR1 SQVTM, CDR2 ANQGSEA. The CDR3 runs 12 residues. The V end was cut by 4 bases, the J end by 8 bases, with 14 bases between. The same sample was also used in a study of T cells in Graves' hyperthyroidism and ophthalmopathy.

The clonotype originates from a man aged 18-30 years with Graves disease. The input for sequencing was peripheral blood mononuclear cells (PBMCs), taken at new diagnosis, from a patient treated with antithyroid drugs. The chain recombines TRBV29-1 with TRBJ1-2; D gene unclear. The CDR3 spells CSVARALRGYTF. The CDR3 nucleotides are TGCAGCGTTGCGCGGGCATTGCGGGGCTACACCTTC.